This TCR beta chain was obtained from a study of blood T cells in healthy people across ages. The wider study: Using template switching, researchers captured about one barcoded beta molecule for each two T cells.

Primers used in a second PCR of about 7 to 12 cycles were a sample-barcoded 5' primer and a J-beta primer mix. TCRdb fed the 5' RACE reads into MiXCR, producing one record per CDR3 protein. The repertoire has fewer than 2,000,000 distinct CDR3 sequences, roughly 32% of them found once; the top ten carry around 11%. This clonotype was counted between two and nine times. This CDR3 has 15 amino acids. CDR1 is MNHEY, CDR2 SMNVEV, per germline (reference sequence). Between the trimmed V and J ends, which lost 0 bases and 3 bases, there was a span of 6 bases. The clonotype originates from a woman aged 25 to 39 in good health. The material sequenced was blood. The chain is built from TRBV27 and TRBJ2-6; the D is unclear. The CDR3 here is CASSLSGCGANVLTF. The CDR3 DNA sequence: TGTGCCAGCAGTTTATCGGGGTGTGGGGCCAACGTCCTGACTTTC.